This TCR beta chain derives from a study of glioma-infiltrating T cells after dendritic cell vaccination. The assay was immunoSEQ multiplex PCR, and TCRdb's table has in-frame clones only and misses some. The sample records tens of thousands of clones, roughly four fifths being singletons. Time point: after dendritic cell vaccination, including at tumor progression/relapse. This CDR3 is 18 amino acids long. V was cut by 5 bases and J by 0 bases, with 17 bases left in between. In germline, CDR1 is SGHAT, CDR2 FQNNGV. The TCR comes from a human donor with glioblastoma. This chain uses TRBV11-2 with TRBJ1-6; D may be TRBD1 (5 bases). This sample comprised blood, obtained after dendritic cell vaccination. The CDR3 DNA is TGTGCCAGCAGCCCCCATACCGGGGGGAGCTCCTATAATTCACCCCTCCACTTT. It specifies CASSPHTGGSSYNSPLHF.